This T cell receptor beta chain was identified during a study of T cell responses to AZD1222 COVID-19 vaccine. Regarding the study as a whole: Just a handful of people given AZD1222 tested seropositive at baseline. Among the donors, most were white British and more were female, and clonal diversity was possibly underestimated. Spike-specific TCRs gained breadth and depth after people received two AZD1222 doses.

A remark on this clone: The target antigen is unknown.

This table comes from immunoSEQ multiplex PCR, and its TCRdb copy is limited to in-frame clones, with some not included. This table holds 200,000 to 250,000 clones, 93% found once. The receptor's source is an adult in good health. The specimen comprised peripheral blood, sampled on day 0 of MenACWY control vaccination.

The CDR3 nucleotides are TGTGCAAACGGGACACCCTACACCATATATTTT. Protein product: CANGTPYTIYF. The genes are TRBV12-3 or TRBV12-4 and TRBJ1-3; the D gene is possibly TRBD1 (6 bases). There are 11 residues in the CDR3.